This TCR beta chain was identified during a study of T-cell reconstitution after alpha-beta-depleted transplantation in children. For this clonotype: The target antigen is unknown.

The TCRbeta library incorporated unique molecular identifiers. TCRdb recomputed calls from the PCR reads with MiXCR, one row per CDR3 protein. Of a few hundred thousand distinct CDR3 sequences in the sample, 20% to 30% were seen once. Regarding the study as a whole: Recipient T cells and thymic progenitors that survived were the source of the high TCRbeta diversity seen at day 60 in some patients. Newly made T cells mostly supplied T-cell counts and diversity one year after transplant. Several hundred rapidly expanded clones from non-depleted graft cells reportedly supplied alpha-beta T cells about two months post-transplant.

The CDR3 is 17 amino acids. From germline, CDR1 is SQVTM and CDR2 ANQGSEA. V shed 7 bases, J shed 9 bases, and the junction held 23 bases outside the gene matches. This receptor was taken from a boy under two years old with Wiskott-Aldrich syndrome, due to receive a stem cell transplant. J is TRBJ2-1 and V is TRBV29-1; the match to TRBD2 covers 8 bases. Specimen: PBMCs, collected before TCRalphabeta/CD19-depleted stem cell transplant. The CDR3 spells CSARRTSLNSARAEQFF. DNA for the CDR3: TGCAGCGCACGGCGGACTAGCCTAAATTCCGCTCGGGCTGAGCAGTTCTTC.